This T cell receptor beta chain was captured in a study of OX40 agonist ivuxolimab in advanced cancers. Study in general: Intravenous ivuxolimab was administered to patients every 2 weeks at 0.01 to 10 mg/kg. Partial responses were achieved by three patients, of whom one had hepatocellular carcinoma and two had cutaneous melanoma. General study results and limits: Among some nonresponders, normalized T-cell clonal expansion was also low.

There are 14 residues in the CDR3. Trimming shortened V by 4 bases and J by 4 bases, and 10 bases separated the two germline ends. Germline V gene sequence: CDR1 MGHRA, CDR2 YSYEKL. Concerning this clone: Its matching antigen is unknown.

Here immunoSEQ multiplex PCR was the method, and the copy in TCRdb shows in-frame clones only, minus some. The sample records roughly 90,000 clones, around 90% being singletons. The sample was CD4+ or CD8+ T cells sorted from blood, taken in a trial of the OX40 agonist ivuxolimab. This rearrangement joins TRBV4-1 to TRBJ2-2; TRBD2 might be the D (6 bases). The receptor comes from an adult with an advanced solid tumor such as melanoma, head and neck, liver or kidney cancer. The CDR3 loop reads CASSLGTSTGELFF. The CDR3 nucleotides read TGCGCCAGCAGCCTCGGGACTTCCACCGGGGAGCTGTTTTTT.